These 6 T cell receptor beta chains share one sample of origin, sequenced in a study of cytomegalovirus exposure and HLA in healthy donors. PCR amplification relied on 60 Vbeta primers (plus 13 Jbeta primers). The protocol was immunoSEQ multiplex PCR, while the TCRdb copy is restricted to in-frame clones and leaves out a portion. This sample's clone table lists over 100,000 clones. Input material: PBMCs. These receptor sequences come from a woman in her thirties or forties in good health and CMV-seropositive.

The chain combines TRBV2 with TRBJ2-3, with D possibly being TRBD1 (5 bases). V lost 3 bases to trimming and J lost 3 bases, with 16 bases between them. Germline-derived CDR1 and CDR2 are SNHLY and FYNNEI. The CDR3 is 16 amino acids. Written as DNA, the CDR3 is TGTGCCAGCAGTGATGCTAGGGGCCAAGAAACAGATACGCAGTATTTT. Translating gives CASSDARGQETDTQYF.

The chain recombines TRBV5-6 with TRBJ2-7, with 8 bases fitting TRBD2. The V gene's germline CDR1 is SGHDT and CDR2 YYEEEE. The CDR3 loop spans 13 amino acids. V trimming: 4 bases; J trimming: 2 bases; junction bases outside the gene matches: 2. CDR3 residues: CASSAGLAYEQYF. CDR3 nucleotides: TGTGCCAGCAGCGCGGGACTAGCCTACGAGCAGTACTTC. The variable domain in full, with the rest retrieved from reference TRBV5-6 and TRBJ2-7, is DAGVTQSPTHLIKTRGQQVTLRCSPKSGHDTVSWYQQALGQGPQFIFQYYEEEERQRGNFPDRFSGHQFPNYSSELNVNALLLGDSALYLCASSAGLAYEQYFGPGTRLTVT.

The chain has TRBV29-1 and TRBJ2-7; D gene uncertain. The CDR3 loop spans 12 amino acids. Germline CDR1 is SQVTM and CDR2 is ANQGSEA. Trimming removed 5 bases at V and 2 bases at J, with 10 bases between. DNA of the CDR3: TGCAGCGTTACAGATTCCCCCTACGAGCAGTACTTC. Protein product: CSVTDSPYEQYF.

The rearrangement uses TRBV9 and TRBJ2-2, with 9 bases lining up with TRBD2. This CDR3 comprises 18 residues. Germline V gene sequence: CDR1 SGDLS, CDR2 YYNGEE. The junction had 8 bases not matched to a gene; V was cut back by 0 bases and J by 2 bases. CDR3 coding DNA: TGTGCCAGCAGCGTAGAACTAGCGGGCTCTTTAAACACCGGGGAGCTGTTTTTT. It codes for CASSVELAGSLNTGELFF.

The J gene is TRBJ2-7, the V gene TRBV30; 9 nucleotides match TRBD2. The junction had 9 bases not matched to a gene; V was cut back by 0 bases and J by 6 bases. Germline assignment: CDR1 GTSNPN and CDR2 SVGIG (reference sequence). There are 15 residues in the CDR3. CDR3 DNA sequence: TGTGCCTGGAGTGTATTGGGACTAGCCGGGCGCGAGCAGTACTTC. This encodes CAWSVLGLAGREQYF.

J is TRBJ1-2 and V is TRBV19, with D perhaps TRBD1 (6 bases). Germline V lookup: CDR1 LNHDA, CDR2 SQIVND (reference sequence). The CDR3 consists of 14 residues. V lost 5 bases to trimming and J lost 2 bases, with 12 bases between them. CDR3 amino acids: CASSPTGANYGYTF. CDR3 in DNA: TGTGCCAGTAGTCCGACAGGCGCCAACTATGGCTACACCTTC. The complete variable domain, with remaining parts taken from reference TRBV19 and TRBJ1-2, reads DGGITQSPKYLFRKEGQNVTLSCEQNLNHDAMYWYRQDPGQGLRLIYYSQIVNDFQKGDIAEGYSVSREKKESFPLTVTSAQKNPTAFYLCASSPTGANYGYTFGSGTRLTVV.